This T cell receptor beta chain was recorded in a study of T cells in Graves' hyperthyroidism and ophthalmopathy (dated by TCRdb to between 2018 and 2021). At the level of the whole study: Peripheral blood samples were taken at initial diagnosis, before any treatment was given. To identify distinguishing TCR V-J signatures, a discovery cohort of around 100 patients was used, comprising 40 to 45 with Graves' ophthalmopathy and 57 with stable Graves' hyperthyroidism. An independent validation cohort of 18 to 20 hyperthyroidism patients and about 15 patients who later progressed to ophthalmopathy tested prospective prediction of ophthalmopathy. For training and testing, the 80 to 100 patients in the discovery cohort were randomly divided in a 7:3 ratio. Thyroid tissue and blood T-cell repertoires from about six Graves' hyperthyroidism patients were also compared in the study. Following sampling, methimazole starting at 30 mg daily was given to hyperthyroidism patients, and high-dose intravenous methylprednisolone was given to ophthalmopathy patients. The paper describes TCR Vbeta CDR3 sequencing of about 140 peripheral blood samples, made up of 43 ophthalmopathy patients, 70 to 75 hyperthyroidism patients and 17 progressor patients.

The CDR3, cysteine through phenylalanine, is 16 amino acids long. The read is trimmed to its CDR3 DNA, 48 bases read in frame from base 1. V is cut by 3 bases and J by 4 bases, and the space between the germline ends is 18 bases. According to the germline V gene, CDR1 reads MDHEN and CDR2 reads SYDVKM. Turning to this clonotype: Its antigen has not been determined. A much larger clone lies a single base off, so this may be a read error.

The TCR beta CDR3 regions were amplified from the RNA transcripts. For the first round of RT-PCR on the TCR CDR3, the HTBI primer set was used together with the Qiagen OneStep RT-PCR kit. The libraries were constructed in a second round of multiplex PCR and then size-selected and purified. Libraries were sequenced paired-end with 100 bp reads on an Illumina HiSeq2000. The study's own analysis went as follows. SOAPnuke was used to process the raw data, with reads discarded if the reads contained adapters or uncalled bases, had a mean Phred below 15, or lacked an exact constant-primer or identifier match. High-quality paired reads were merged with COPE v1.2.5, and unique nucleotide sequences were defined as clonotypes. MiTCR v1.1 was used to align the clonotypes against IMGT TRBV, TRBD and TRBJ reference segments. The analysis included only V-J combinations with a frequency above 0.0001, which together covered roughly 99% of the repertoires. A TCS score was defined as the ratio of F50 (clonal expansion) to E x V (chaos), with BLOSUM62-based TCRdist applied between CDR3 peptides within each V-J. Welch's t-statistics and random forest reduced just over 500 V-J features to 10 to 15, which were used in a naive Bayes classifier (R e1071). The public sequencing data were trimmed at Q25 with fastp and processed into clonotypes with MiXCR by TCRdb, which kept only in-frame beta chains. One record per CDR3 amino acid sequence lists the most common genes and DNA. The V and J calls and clone size are TCRdb's, not the authors'. This sample gives about 700,000 distinct CDR3 sequences in total; about 14% of them show up just once. Around 9.6% of the sample lies in the top ten.

General conclusions and limits of the study: Ophthalmopathy was separated from stable hyperthyroidism by a 13 V-J signature model, with just over 85% sensitivity and 81% to 82% specificity obtained in cross-validation and 80%/75% obtained in testing. During validation, the model predicted progression to ophthalmopathy a median of around 6 months ahead of onset, with almost 71% sensitivity and about 75% specificity. Sample size was not statistically predetermined, and blinding of investigators to group allocation was not performed. Most expanded thyroid clonotypes (frequency above 0.001) were also found in blood, which suggests that blood repertoires may mirror thyroid immune responses.

Stable Graves' hyperthyroidism was defined as the absence of progression to ophthalmopathy over 18 months of follow-up. Hyperthyroidism patients were newly diagnosed, had a disease duration of under 2 months, and were aged 18 to 65 years. Patients with uncontrolled infections, other autoimmune diseases, pregnancy or lactation were excluded. Clinical symptoms, serum thyroxine and TRAb, thyroid ultrasound, and orbital computed tomography formed the basis for the diagnoses. Ficoll-Paque density gradient centrifugation was used to isolate PBMCs from 8.5 to 10 ml of fresh peripheral blood. Total RNA was extracted with Trizol reagent, and quality was checked on an Agilent 2100 Bioanalyzer.

The receptor was isolated from a woman aged 18-35 years with Graves' hyperthyroidism. Recombination connected TRBV28 to TRBJ1-1; the D gene identity is not certain. Sample: blood. The DNA sequence follows: TGTGCCAGCAGTTTTGGGGTTAGGGTAAGCGGCACTGAAGCTTTCTTT. Its protein is CASSFGVRVSGTEAFF.